Each of the 20 T cell receptor beta chains below was sequenced from the same sample in a study of PD-1 blockade in classical Hodgkin lymphoma. No patient escaped relapse after autologous stem cell transplantation, and brentuximab vedotin exposure varied. Clones were sequenced by immunoSEQ multiplex PCR, and TCRdb holds only the in-frame ones, with some missing. The repertoire holds more than 40,000 clones, with about nine tenths as singletons. The material sequenced was peripheral blood mononuclear cells (PBMCs), taken at baseline. Receptors were obtained from a human donor with classical Hodgkin lymphoma.

The chain joins TRBV5-4 to TRBJ2-1; TRBD2 matches 7 bases. CDR1 SGHNT and CDR2 YYREEE come from the germline V gene (reference sequence). The V segment lost 1 base and the J segment 3 bases; nucleotides outside the gene matches: 10. The CDR3 covers 17 residues. CDR3 sequence (DNA): TGTGCCAGCAGCTTGTGGAGGCTAGCGGTCGACTACAATGAGCAGTTCTTC. It is translated as CASSLWRLAVDYNEQFF. Together with reference TRBV5-4 and TRBJ2-1, the CDR3 gives the full variable domain: ETGVTQSPTHLIKTRGQQVTLRCSSQSGHNTVSWYQQALGQGPQFIFQYYREEENGRGNFPPRFSGLQFPNYSSELNVNALELDDSALYLCASSLWRLAVDYNEQFFGPGTRLTVL.

In its sample, this clone was seen once. The CDR3 loop is CASSYLGGYTF. CDR3 in DNA: TGTGCCAGCAGTTATTTGGGAGGCTACACCTTC. The chain carries TRBV6-6 and TRBJ1-2; no firm D call. V lost 3 bases and J lost 8, with 7 bases in between. The CDR3 sequence is 11 residues long. Per the germline V gene, CDR1 is MNHNY and CDR2 is SVGAGI (reference sequence).

The chain combines TRBV27 with TRBJ1-2; 7 bases are shared with TRBD1. Germline CDR1 MNHEY, CDR2 SMNVEV (reference sequence). J was trimmed by 8 bases and V by 6 bases; bases with no gene match: 12. CDR3 length: 14 residues. Here the CDR3 DNA reads TGTGCCAGCAGCTCCGACAGGGACTCGGGAGGCTACACCTTC. This encodes CASSSDRDSGGYTF.

The chain recombines TRBV11-2 with TRBJ1-1, with D hard to call. CDR1 and CDR2 (germline): SGHAT, FQNNGV. Trimming pared 5 bases from V and 0 bases from J, leaving 13 bases between. This CDR3 has 15 amino acids. Here the CDR3 DNA reads TGTGCCAGCAGCGAGATCCCACCCATGAACACTGAAGCTTTCTTT. It is translated as CASSEIPPMNTEAFF.

The CDR3 loop is CSVQQTAVTEAFF. CDR3 sequence (DNA): TGCAGCGTCCAACAGACAGCGGTAACTGAAGCTTTCTTT. V and J are TRBV29-1 and TRBJ1-1, with a possible D match to TRBD1 (5 bases). Germline CDR1 reads SQVTM; CDR2 reads ANQGSEA. Trimming left V 6 bases short and J 5 bases short, with 16 bases between. The CDR3 has 13 amino acids.

The V and J genes are TRBV28 and TRBJ2-7; D ambiguous. Trimming shortened V by 1 base and J by 2 bases, and 18 bases separated the two germline ends. Germline lookup yields CDR1 MDHEN and CDR2 SYDVKM. CDR3 size: 17 residues. CDR3 residues: CASSLFLGFESTYEQYF. The CDR3 region has the DNA TGTGCCAGCAGTTTATTTCTGGGGTTTGAATCGACCTACGAGCAGTACTTC.

The chain uses TRBV4-1 and TRBJ2-3; 8 nucleotides match TRBD2. From germline, CDR1 is MGHRA and CDR2 YSYEKL. Unmatched junction bases numbered 12, after V lost 0 bases and J lost 1 base. The CDR3 spans 19 residues. CDR3 coding DNA: TGCGCCAGCAGCCAAGATTGGTCACAAGGCGGGGGGCGCACAGATACGCAGTATTTT. Protein: CASSQDWSQGGGRTDTQYF.

The chain joins TRBV19 to TRBJ1-6, with TRBD1 matching over 10 bases. Losses at the gene ends were 6 bases for V and 7 bases for J; bases not matched to a gene: 3. The CDR3 runs 14 residues. Germline V gene sequence: CDR1 LNHDA, CDR2 SQIVND (reference sequence). CDR3 nucleotides: TGTGCCAGTAGGGGACAGGGGATAAATTCACCCCTCCACTTT. It translates to CASRGQGINSPLHF.

The DNA for the CDR3 is TGTGCCAGCAGTGCCCGACCGGGACAGGGGAAGCAGTACTTC. Translating gives CASSARPGQGKQYF. This sequence joins TRBV6-1 and TRBJ2-7, with 10 bases aligning to TRBD1. Germline CDR1 MNHNS, CDR2 SASEGT. CDR3 length: 14 amino acids. J lost 8 bases, V lost 4 bases, and 8 bases had no gene match.

The chain combines TRBV7-2 with TRBJ2-5; 8 nucleotides line up with TRBD2. V shed 4 bases, J shed 5 bases, and the junction held 12 bases outside the gene matches. CDR3 length: 16 amino acids. Germline V gives CDR1 SGHTA, CDR2 FQGNSA. This CDR3 is CASSSARGGLGETQYF. The CDR3 region has the DNA TGTGCCAGCAGCTCAGCCCGGGGGGGCCTGGGGGAGACCCAGTACTTC.

J is TRBJ2-7 and V is TRBV27; 7 bases are a match to TRBD1. V dropped 2 bases and J dropped 2; count of bases not matched to a gene: 0. CDR1 and CDR2 (germline): MNHEY, SMNVEV (reference sequence). The CDR3 is 13 residues long. CDR3 sequence (DNA): TGTGCCAGCAGTTTAGACAGGGCCTACGAGCAGTACTTC. Residues: CASSLDRAYEQYF.

The rearrangement uses TRBV5-6 and TRBJ2-2; D gene ambiguous. The CDR3 extends over 15 amino acids. Trimming removed 3 bases from V and 4 bases from J, with 13 bases in between. The germline gives CDR1 SGHDT, CDR2 YYEEEE. The CDR3 region has the DNA TGTGCCAGCAGCTCCCAGCTTTGGCGCACCGGGGAGCTGTTTTTT. Encoded protein: CASSSQLWRTGELFF.

This rearrangement joins TRBV28 to TRBJ2-1, with D possibly being TRBD1 (7 bases). Germline-derived CDR1 and CDR2 are MDHEN and SYDVKM. The ends were cut back, 6 bases at V and 7 bases at J, with 22 bases in the middle. The length of the CDR3 is 16 residues. CDR3 in amino acids: CASRPTGRAGGNEQFF. CDR3 sequence (DNA): TGTGCCAGCAGACCCACTGGACGGGCAGGGGGGAATGAGCAGTTCTTC.

This chain connects TRBV2 to TRBJ2-3; either TRBD1 or TRBD2 may fit D (6 bases each). The CDR3 is made up of 14 amino acids. The germline V gene encodes CDR1 SNHLY and CDR2 FYNNEI. Trimming shortened V by 3 bases and J by 6 bases, and 13 bases separated the two germline ends. Here the CDR3 reads CASSDPLGGDTQYF. CDR3 sequence (DNA): TGTGCCAGCAGTGACCCCCTAGGGGGGGATACGCAGTATTTT.

This chain joins TRBV27 and TRBJ1-2; D perhaps matches TRBD1 (5 bases). Germline V gene lookup returns CDR1 MNHEY and CDR2 SMNVEV (reference sequence). V was trimmed by 2 bases and J by 8 bases, leaving 18 bases between them. The CDR3 is made up of 15 amino acids. In DNA, the CDR3 is TGTGCCAGCAGTTTAATACGGGGCTCGCGCGAGGGCTACACCTTC. Translating gives CASSLIRGSREGYTF.

This rearrangement joins TRBV2 to TRBJ2-7; 7 bases are shared with TRBD1. The CDR3 runs 14 residues. Trimming removed 5 bases from V and 4 bases from J; junction bases left unmatched: 8. The germline V gene has CDR1 SNHLY and CDR2 FYNNEI. CDR3 amino acids: CASSPRTGPYEQYF. CDR3 nucleotides: TGTGCCAGCAGTCCGCGGACAGGACCATACGAGCAGTACTTC.

The rearrangement uses TRBV5-1 and TRBJ1-2; the match to TRBD1 covers 10 bases. There are 16 residues in the CDR3. Germline values: CDR1 SGHRS, CDR2 YFSETQ. The J segment lost 7 bases and the V segment lost 4 bases, leaving 13 bases of the junction unmatched. The CDR3, as DNA: TGCGCCAGCAGCCCGGAATCCCGACAGGGGGCGCGTGGCTACACCTTC. Translation: CASSPESRQGARGYTF.

The V and J genes are TRBV20-1 and TRBJ2-1; no clear D gene. Germline CDR1 and CDR2: DFQATT and SNEGSKA (reference sequence). With 2 bases removed from V and 4 bases from J, the gap between germline ends came to 3 bases. The CDR3 extends over 11 amino acids. Here the CDR3 DNA reads TGCAGTGCTAGACAATACAATGAGCAGTTCTTC. Its protein product is CSARQYNEQFF.

The rearrangement uses TRBV7-2 and TRBJ2-1; 9 bases are a match to TRBD2. Trimming at V came to 0 bases and at J to 2 bases, leaving 2 bases not matched to a gene. CDR3 length equals 16 residues. The germline gives CDR1 SGHTA, CDR2 FQGNSA. CDR3 nucleotides: TGTGCCAGCAGCTTAGCGGGGACTAGCACCTACAATGAGCAGTTCTTC. The encoded protein is CASSLAGTSTYNEQFF.

This sequence joins TRBV19 and TRBJ1-5, with D unresolved. The CDR3 is 14 amino acids. The V end lost 3 bases, the J end lost 3 bases, and 9 bases lay between the germline ends. CDR1 and CDR2 (germline): LNHDA, SQIVND (reference sequence). The CDR3 loop reads CASSIQGYNQPQHF. CDR3 sequence (DNA): TGTGCCAGTAGTATCCAAGGGTACAATCAGCCCCAGCATTTT.